This T cell receptor (beta chain) was sequenced during a study of shared clonotypes between healthy human individuals. CDR1 MDHEN and CDR2 SYDVKM come from the germline V gene. The CDR3 length is 13 residues. Between the trimmed V and J ends, which lost 4 bases and 0 bases, there was a span of 5 bases. Investigators spread the genomic DNA of each subset evenly over several immunoSEQ plates. Sequencing was performed with immunoSEQ multiplex PCR; in TCRdb, only in-frame clones are kept and a portion is missing. The sample has 1,500,000 or so clones, about 96% seen once. The sequence was collected from a man aged 25-40 years in good health. This chain links TRBV28 with TRBJ2-3; no definite D call. Material: naive CD4+ T cells sorted from blood. Subset here: CD45RA+ positively selected. CDR3 in amino acids: CASSYLSTDTQYF. In nucleotides, the CDR3 is TGTGCCAGCAGTTATTTGAGCACAGATACGCAGTATTTT.